Described below is a single TCR beta chain sequence and its context. Its antigen is unknown. The data originate from a study of T cell responses to AZD1222 COVID-19 vaccine. Whole-study results and caveats: At baseline, just five to seven AZD1222 recipients tested seropositive.

This table comes from immunoSEQ multiplex PCR, and its TCRdb copy is limited to in-frame clones, with some not included. The repertoire holds around 220,000 clones, with around 94% as singletons. V lost 2 bases and J 12 bases, leaving 17 bases between the germline ends. Germline CDR1 and CDR2: MDHEN and SYDVKM. CDR3 size: 14 residues. The material was peripheral blood, obtained 28 days after the second dose of the MenACWY control vaccine. The gene calls are TRBV28 and TRBJ2-1, with D tentatively TRBD1 or TRBD2 (6 bases each). The clonotype comes from an adult who received the MenACWY meningococcal vaccine as a control. The CDR3 loop reads CASSLGTPLGGQFF. DNA for the CDR3: TGTGCCAGCAGTTTAGGGACTCCCTTAGGGGGGCAGTTCTTC.